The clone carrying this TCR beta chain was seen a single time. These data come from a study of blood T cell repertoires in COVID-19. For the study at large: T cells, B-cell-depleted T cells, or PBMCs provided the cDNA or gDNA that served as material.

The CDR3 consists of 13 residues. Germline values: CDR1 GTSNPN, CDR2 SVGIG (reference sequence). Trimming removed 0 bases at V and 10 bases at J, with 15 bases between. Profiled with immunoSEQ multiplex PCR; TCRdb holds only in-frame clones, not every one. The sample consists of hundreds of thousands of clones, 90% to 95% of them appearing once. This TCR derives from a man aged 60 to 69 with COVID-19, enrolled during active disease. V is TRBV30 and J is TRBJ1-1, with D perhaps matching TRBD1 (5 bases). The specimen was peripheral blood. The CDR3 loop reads CAWSVDSLGGAFF. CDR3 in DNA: TGTGCCTGGAGTGTCGACAGCTTGGGGGGAGCTTTCTTT.